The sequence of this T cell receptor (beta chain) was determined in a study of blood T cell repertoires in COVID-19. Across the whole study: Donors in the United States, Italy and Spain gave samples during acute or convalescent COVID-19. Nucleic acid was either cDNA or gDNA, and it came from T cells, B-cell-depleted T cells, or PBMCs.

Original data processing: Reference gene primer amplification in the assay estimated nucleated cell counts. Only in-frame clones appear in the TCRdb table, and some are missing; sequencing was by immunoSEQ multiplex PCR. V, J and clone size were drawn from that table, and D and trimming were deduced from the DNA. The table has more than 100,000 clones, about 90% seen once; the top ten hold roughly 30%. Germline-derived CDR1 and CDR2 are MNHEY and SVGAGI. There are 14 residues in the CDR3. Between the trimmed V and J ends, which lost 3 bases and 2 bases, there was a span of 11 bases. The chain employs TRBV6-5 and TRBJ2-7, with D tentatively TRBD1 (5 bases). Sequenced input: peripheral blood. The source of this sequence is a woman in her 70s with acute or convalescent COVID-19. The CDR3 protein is CASSYFQGTYEQYF. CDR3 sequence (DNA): TGTGCCAGCAGTTATTTTCAGGGAACCTACGAGCAGTACTTC.